The TCR beta chain described here comes from a study of blood T cell repertoires in COVID-19 (dated by TCRdb to between 2020 and 2021). Concerning the study at large: Collaborator samples came from the United States, Italy and Spain and covered acute and convalescent phases of COVID-19. The dataset comprised deeply sampled blood TCRbeta repertoires from subjects exposed to, actively infected with, or recovered from COVID-19. The material from the prospective study consisted of cDNA or gDNA derived from T cells, B-cell-depleted T cells, or PBMCs. The repertoires were made available in a free public database intended to serve as a resource for research on the immune response to SARS-CoV-2. Samples were obtained from the ongoing ImmuneRACE study (first 160 participants) and from approximately 1,200 subjects provided by 6 global collaborators. The sample metadata nearly always contained a de-identified subject ID, COVID-19 status, age in years and sex. HLA class I and class II types, where available, came from metadata supplied by the sample provider rather than from assay-based typing.

The immunoSEQ Assay, a bias-controlled multiplex PCR, was used to amplify TCRbeta CDR3 regions from genomic DNA. Per the source publication's procedure: The number of nucleated cells in each sample was estimated by amplification of reference gene primers within the assay. To quantify the absolute abundance of each unique TCRbeta CDR3 rearrangement, sequence reads were collapsed and filtered. For each sample, productive Simpson clonality was calculated by taking the square root of Simpson's diversity index across productive rearrangements. TCRdb limited this immuneACCESS table to in-frame rearrangements with V and J called. A share of clones is missing; checked studies link under half to unresolved V genes, and the rest is unexplained. V, J and clone size were drawn from that table, and D and trimming were deduced from the DNA. The sample table lists 150,000 or so clones, about 85% of them with a count of one. The top ten clonotypes cover around 0.63% of the sample.

One collaborating source in Seattle enrolled patients while the patients were actively infected and followed the patients over time throughout the course of disease. Each collaborating institution followed its own protocols to collect whole blood in K2EDTA tubes. Collaborator samples were shipped for TCRbeta analysis as frozen whole blood, isolated PBMCs, or DNA extracted from either sample type. The study at large found these results: Clinical and demographic metadata were provided uncurated, with the amount varying by source and participant.

About this clone: The antigen this receptor binds is unknown. Base qualities are not at hand, and no much larger clone is one base apart.

The origin of this receptor is a man aged 55 to 70 with COVID-19, enrolled during active disease. The sample consisted of peripheral blood.

The nucleotide sequence is TGTGCCAGCAGCTTAGGGGGCACAACGGGAAACACCATATATTTT. The resulting protein is CASSLGGTTGNTIYF. The rearranged segments are TRBV7-6 and TRBJ1-3, with a weak D call of TRBD1 (5 bases match). The germline V gene provides CDR1 SGHVS and CDR2 FNYEAQ. The junction carries 11 bases between V and J, which are trimmed by 1 base and 4 bases respectively. There are 15 amino acids in the CDR3, from cysteine to phenylalanine inclusive. Here the CDR3 DNA is all that survives: 45 bases in frame from base 1.